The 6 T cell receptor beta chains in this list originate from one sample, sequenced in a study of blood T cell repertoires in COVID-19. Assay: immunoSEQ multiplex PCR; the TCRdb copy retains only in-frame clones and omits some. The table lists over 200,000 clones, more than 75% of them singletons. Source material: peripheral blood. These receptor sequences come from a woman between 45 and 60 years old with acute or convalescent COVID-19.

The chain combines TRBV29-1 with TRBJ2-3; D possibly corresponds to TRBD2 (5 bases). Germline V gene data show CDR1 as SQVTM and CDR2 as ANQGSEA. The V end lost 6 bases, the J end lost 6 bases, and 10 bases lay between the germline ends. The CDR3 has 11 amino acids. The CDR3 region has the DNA TGCAGCGTGAGGGTTCTCGATACGCAGTATTTT. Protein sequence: CSVRVLDTQYF.

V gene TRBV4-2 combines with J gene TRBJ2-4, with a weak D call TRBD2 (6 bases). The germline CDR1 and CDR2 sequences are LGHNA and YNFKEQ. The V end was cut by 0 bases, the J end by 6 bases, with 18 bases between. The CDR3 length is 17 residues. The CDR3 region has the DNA TGTGCCAGCAGCCAAGATACAGGCCGGCTAGCGAGAAACATTCAGTACTTC. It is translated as CASSQDTGRLARNIQYF.

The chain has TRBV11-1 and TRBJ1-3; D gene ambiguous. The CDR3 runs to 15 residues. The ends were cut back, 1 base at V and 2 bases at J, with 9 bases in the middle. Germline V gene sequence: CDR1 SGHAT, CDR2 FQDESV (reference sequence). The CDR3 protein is CASSLENYPGNTIYF. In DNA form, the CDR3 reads TGTGCCAGCAGCTTAGAGAACTACCCTGGAAACACCATATATTTT.

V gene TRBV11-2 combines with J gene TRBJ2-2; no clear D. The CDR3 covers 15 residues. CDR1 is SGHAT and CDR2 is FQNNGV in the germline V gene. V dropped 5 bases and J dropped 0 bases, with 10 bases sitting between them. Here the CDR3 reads CASSTWSTNTGELFF. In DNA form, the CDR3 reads TGTGCCAGCAGCACGTGGAGCACGAACACCGGGGAGCTGTTTTTT.

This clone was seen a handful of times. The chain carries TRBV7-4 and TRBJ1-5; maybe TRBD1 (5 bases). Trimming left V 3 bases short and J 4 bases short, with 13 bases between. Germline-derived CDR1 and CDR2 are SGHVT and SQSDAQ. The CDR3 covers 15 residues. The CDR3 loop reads CASSFGGVWNQPQHF. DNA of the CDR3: TGTGCCAGCAGCTTCGGAGGGGTCTGGAATCAGCCCCAGCATTTT. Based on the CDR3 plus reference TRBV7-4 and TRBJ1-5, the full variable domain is GAGVSQSPRYKVAKRGRDVALRCDSISGHVTLYWYRQTLGQGSEVLTYSQSDAQRDKSGRPSGRFSAERPERSVSTLKIQRTEQGDSAVYLCASSFGGVWNQPQHFGDGTRLSIL.

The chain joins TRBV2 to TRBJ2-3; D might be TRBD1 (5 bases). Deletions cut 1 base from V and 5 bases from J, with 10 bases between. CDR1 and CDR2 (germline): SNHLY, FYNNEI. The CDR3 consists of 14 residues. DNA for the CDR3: TGTGCCAGCAGTGAAGATAGGGGTGGAGATACGCAGTATTTT. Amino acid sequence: CASSEDRGGDTQYF.